The 32 T cell receptor beta chains reported below all come from one sample, sequenced in a study of cytomegalovirus exposure and HLA in healthy donors. A multiplex PCR was run with 60 Vbeta primers and 13 Jbeta primers. Using immunoSEQ multiplex PCR, the repertoire was profiled, and TCRdb retains in-frame clones only, with some absent. This specimen shows some 72,000 clones; the ten leading clones hold approximately 4.2%. The specimen sequenced was PBMCs. All receptors come from a man under 40 in good health and CMV-seronegative.

The CDR3 region has the DNA TGTGCCAGCAGTCCACAGGGACCGAATGAAAAACTGTTTTTT. It translates to CASSPQGPNEKLFF. J is TRBJ1-4 and V is TRBV25-1; a weak D match, TRBD1 (6 bases). Germline V gene data show CDR1 as MGHDK and CDR2 as SYGVNS. This CDR3 is built from 14 residues. Trimming pared 5 bases from V and 5 bases from J, leaving 12 bases between.

V gene TRBV7-6 combines with J gene TRBJ2-3; D call uncertain. The CDR3 contains 13 residues. CDR1 SGHVS and CDR2 FNYEAQ come from the germline V gene. V lost 6 bases, J lost 3 bases, and 10 bases lay in between. As DNA, the CDR3 is TGTGCCAGCAGTTTCTTACAAACAGATACGCAGTATTTT. Encoded protein: CASSFLQTDTQYF.

V usage is TRBV7-3 and J usage is TRBJ1-1, with a possible D match to TRBD1 (5 bases). V was clipped by 4 bases and J by 1 base, with 7 bases between them. The CDR3 covers 13 residues. Germline V lookup: CDR1 SGHTA, CDR2 FQGTGA. CDR3 in DNA: TGTGCCAGCAGCTCGGGGGGGAACACTGAAGCTTTCTTT. This encodes CASSSGGNTEAFF.

The chain recombines TRBV27 with TRBJ1-3; the match to TRBD1 covers 9 bases. Germline V CDR1 and CDR2: MNHEY, SMNVEV (reference sequence). V shed 6 bases, J shed 2 bases, and the junction held 5 bases outside the gene matches. CDR3 length equals 15 residues. As DNA, the CDR3 is TGTGCCAGCAGACGAACAGGGGGCCCTGGAAACACCATATATTTT. It encodes CASRRTGGPGNTIYF.

The genes are TRBV6-5 and TRBJ2-7; D is possibly TRBD2 (5 bases). The CDR3 loop spans 15 amino acids. Germline loops: CDR1 MNHEY, CDR2 SVGAGI. V was shortened by 2 bases and J by 2 bases, with 13 bases between the two germline ends. The CDR3 nucleotides read TGTGCCAGCAGTTACAGAGCCCCCGGGGCCTACGAGCAGTACTTC. Protein: CASSYRAPGAYEQYF.

This chain connects TRBV6-5 to TRBJ2-5, with a possible D match to TRBD2 (5 bases). The CDR3 contains 15 residues. Germline lookup yields CDR1 MNHEY and CDR2 SVGAGI. V shed 6 bases and J shed 5 bases, with 19 bases lying between them. The DNA of the CDR3 is TGTGCCAGCAGCTTCACTGGCCAGGAGGTGGAGACCCAGTACTTC. Translating it yields CASSFTGQEVETQYF.

The CDR3 loop is CASSSVVLDRGGSPLHF. The CDR3 DNA follows: TGTGCCAGCAGTTCTGTGGTTTTGGACAGGGGTGGCTCACCCCTCCACTTT. The rearrangement links TRBV28 to TRBJ1-6; 9 nucleotides line up with TRBD1. CDR3 length: 17 amino acids. V trimming: 4 bases; J trimming: 10 bases; junction bases outside the gene matches: 14. CDR1 and CDR2 (germline): MDHEN, SYDVKM.

CDR3 nucleotides: TGCGCCAGCAGCTTGAACAGGCCCTACGAGCAGTACTTC. It translates to CASSLNRPYEQYF. The rearrangement uses TRBV5-1 and TRBJ2-7, with D tentatively TRBD1 (5 bases). The CDR3 runs to 13 residues. Trimming left V 1 base short and J 2 bases short, with 7 bases between. CDR1 is SGHRS and CDR2 is YFSETQ in the germline V gene.

The chain combines TRBV6-5 with TRBJ2-1; 7 positions agree with TRBD2. Trimming cost V 4 bases and J 0 bases; bases outside gene matches: 3. Germline loops: CDR1 MNHEY, CDR2 SVGAGI. The length of the CDR3 is 15 residues. CDR3 protein: CASSSGGGSYNEQFF. For the CDR3, the DNA is TGTGCCAGCAGTTCAGGCGGGGGCTCCTACAATGAGCAGTTCTTC.

The rearrangement uses TRBV4-1 and TRBJ2-1; D remains unclear. The ends were cut back, 0 bases at V and 5 bases at J, with 17 bases in the middle. Germline assignment: CDR1 MGHRA and CDR2 YSYEKL. The CDR3 has 17 residues. The CDR3 nucleotides read TGCGCCAGCAGCCAAGAAACCCCCTGGGCTGCAAACAATGAGCAGTTCTTC. This gives the protein CASSQETPWAANNEQFF.

This sequence joins TRBV6-1 and TRBJ2-7; 7 bases map to TRBD1. The germline V gene encodes CDR1 MNHNS and CDR2 SASEGT. CDR3 length: 15 amino acids. Unmatched junction bases numbered 12, after V lost 2 bases and J lost 8 bases. The CDR3: CASSEFKGAASKQYF. CDR3 bases: TGTGCCAGCAGTGAATTCAAGGGGGCAGCTTCAAAGCAGTACTTC.

The chain carries TRBV4-2 and TRBJ1-5; TRBD1 matches 9 bases. V lost 1 base to trimming and J lost 3 bases; unmatched junction nucleotides: 1. The CDR3 runs to 15 residues. CDR1 LGHNA and CDR2 YNFKEQ come from the germline V gene. CDR3 protein: CASSQGDRDNQPQHF. CDR3 bases: TGTGCCAGCAGCCAAGGGGACAGGGACAATCAGCCCCAGCATTTT.

The chain combines TRBV6-1 with TRBJ1-1, with D possibly TRBD1 on 5 matching bases. This CDR3 contains 12 residues. Germline V lookup: CDR1 MNHNS, CDR2 SASEGT. Trimming removed 4 bases from V and 7 bases from J, with 10 bases in between. CDR3 in amino acids: CASSGLGVEAFF. CDR3 DNA: TGTGCCAGCAGTGGTTTAGGGGTTGAAGCTTTCTTT.

V is TRBV7-8 and J is TRBJ2-3; possibly TRBD1 for D (6 bases). The germline V and J ends were trimmed by 1 base and 3 bases, with 8 bases remaining between them. The CDR3 runs to 14 residues. From germline, CDR1 is SGHVS and CDR2 FQNEAQ. For the CDR3, the DNA is TGTGCCAGCAGCTTAGAAGGGGGTACAGATACGCAGTATTTT. Amino acid sequence: CASSLEGGTDTQYF.

The chain links TRBV6-5 to TRBJ2-7; a weak D match, TRBD2 (6 bases). This CDR3 spans 14 amino acids. Trimming removed 2 bases from V and 2 bases from J, with 10 bases in between. Germline CDR1 MNHEY, CDR2 SVGAGI. The CDR3, as DNA: TGTGCCAGCAGTTACGGACTAACGACCTACGAGCAGTACTTC. This encodes CASSYGLTTYEQYF.

This chain joins TRBV18 and TRBJ2-7, with 11 bases fitting TRBD2. Germline CDR1 KGHSH, CDR2 LQKENI. This CDR3 is built from 17 residues. J gave up 2 bases and V 3 bases, and 9 bases lay outside the gene matches. CDR3: CASSPRTSGLGTYEQYF. CDR3 nucleotide sequence: TGTGCCAGCTCACCCAGGACTAGCGGGCTTGGCACCTACGAGCAGTACTTC.

The chain links TRBV25-1 to TRBJ1-1; D gene unclear. Germline CDR1 is MGHDK and CDR2 is SYGVNS. Trimming stripped 0 bases from V and 4 bases from J, with 9 bases between. CDR3 size: 14 residues. In DNA form, the CDR3 reads TGTGCCAGCAGTGAATACGGCGGGAGCACTGAAGCTTTCTTT. It translates to CASSEYGGSTEAFF.

This rearrangement joins TRBV6-5 to TRBJ2-5; D is perhaps TRBD1 (6 bases). Looked up from germline, CDR1 is MNHEY and CDR2 is SVGAGI. The CDR3 length is 14 residues. Trimming left V 5 bases short and J 0 bases short, with 10 bases between. The CDR3 region is CASSAGTHQETQYF. The CDR3 region has the DNA TGTGCCAGCAGTGCCGGGACACACCAAGAGACCCAGTACTTC.

This chain uses TRBV9 with TRBJ2-7; 10 nucleotides align to TRBD2. There are 15 residues in the CDR3. V lost 3 bases, J lost 3 bases, and 6 bases stayed unmatched. Germline V gene data show CDR1 as SGDLS and CDR2 as YYNGEE. CDR3 sequence reads: CASSALAGEFYEQYF. DNA for the CDR3: TGTGCCAGCAGCGCCCTAGCGGGAGAGTTCTACGAGCAGTACTTC. Full variable domain (rest looked up from reference TRBV9 and TRBJ2-7): DSGVTQTPKHLITATGQRVTLRCSPRSGDLSVYWYQQSLDQGLQFLIQYYNGEERAKGNILERFSAQQFPDLHSELNLSSLELGDSALYFCASSALAGEFYEQYFGPGTRLTVT.

This chain connects TRBV9 to TRBJ2-3; D might be TRBD1 (5 bases). The CDR3 has 14 amino acids. V was pared by 1 base and J by 5 bases, with 11 bases between. Germline CDR1 and CDR2: SGDLS and YYNGEE. The CDR3 loop is CASSVSHQGDTQYF. CDR3 DNA: TGTGCCAGCAGCGTAAGTCATCAGGGAGATACGCAGTATTTT. Supplemented by reference TRBV9 and TRBJ2-3, the full variable domain reads DSGVTQTPKHLITATGQRVTLRCSPRSGDLSVYWYQQSLDQGLQFLIQYYNGEERAKGNILERFSAQQFPDLHSELNLSSLELGDSALYFCASSVSHQGDTQYFGPGTRLTVL.

This chain uses TRBV5-1 with TRBJ1-1; D might be TRBD1 (6 bases). V lost 3 bases to trimming and J lost 3 bases, with 12 bases between them. The germline CDR1 and CDR2 sequences are SGHRS and YFSETQ. This CDR3 spans 14 amino acids. The CDR3: CASSYGGGDTEAFF. The CDR3 nucleotides read TGCGCCAGCAGCTATGGGGGGGGCGACACTGAAGCTTTCTTT.

This chain joins TRBV7-3 and TRBJ2-3; 9 nucleotides match TRBD2. The CDR3 length is 16 residues. Germline loops: CDR1 SGHTA, CDR2 FQGTGA. V lost 5 bases, J lost 2 bases, and 8 bases stayed unmatched. The CDR3 reads CASSAGTSPLTDTQYF. In nucleotides, the CDR3 is TGTGCCAGCAGCGCCGGGACTAGCCCACTCACAGATACGCAGTATTTT. The full variable domain, its missing parts supplied by reference TRBV7-3 and TRBJ2-3, is GAGVSQTPSNKVTEKGKYVELRCDPISGHTALYWYRQSLGQGPEFLIYFQGTGAADDSGLPNDRFFAVRPEGSVSTLKIQRTERGDSAVYLCASSAGTSPLTDTQYFGPGTRLTVL.

The chain has TRBV4-2 and TRBJ2-3; 8 positions agree with TRBD1. Trimming cost V 1 base and J 5 bases; bases outside gene matches: 8. The CDR3 has 16 residues. The germline gives CDR1 LGHNA, CDR2 YNFKEQ. In nucleotides, the CDR3 is TGTGCCAGCAGCCAAGCCCCCCAGGGGGCGGGAGATACGCAGTATTTT. The encoded protein is CASSQAPQGAGDTQYF.

This chain connects TRBV29-1 to TRBJ2-7, with a possible D match to TRBD2 (6 bases). The CDR3 sequence is 14 residues long. Germline V gene data show CDR1 as SQVTM and CDR2 as ANQGSEA. V lost 5 bases to trimming and J lost 4 bases, with 18 bases between them. The CDR3: CSVSLRERQYEQYF. The DNA for the CDR3 is TGCAGCGTTTCCCTACGGGAGCGCCAGTACGAGCAGTACTTC.

The J gene is TRBJ2-7, the V gene TRBV25-1; a possible D gene is TRBD2 (6 bases). Germline V lookup: CDR1 MGHDK, CDR2 SYGVNS. With 2 bases removed from V and 4 bases from J, the gap between germline ends came to 12 bases. The CDR3 has 14 amino acids. The CDR3, as DNA: TGTGCCAGCAGTGAACAGGAGGGCCGATACGAGCAGTACTTC. Its protein is CASSEQEGRYEQYF.

The rearrangement uses TRBV19 and TRBJ2-5; 10 bases fit TRBD2. This CDR3 contains 15 residues. V shed 1 base, J shed 7 bases, and the junction held 6 bases outside the gene matches. Germline CDR1 is LNHDA and CDR2 is SQIVND (reference sequence). CDR3 sequence reads: CASSIGAGGPGTQYF. DNA of the CDR3: TGTGCCAGTAGTATAGGAGCGGGGGGGCCTGGGACCCAGTACTTC.

V is TRBV5-5 and J is TRBJ2-1, with 12 bases lining up with TRBD1. J gave up 7 bases and V 4 bases, and 3 bases lay outside the gene matches. CDR3 size: 14 residues. CDR1 and CDR2 from the germline V gene are SGHKS and YYEKEE (reference sequence). CDR3 region: CASSRGQGANEQFF. DNA for the CDR3: TGTGCCAGCAGCCGGGGACAGGGGGCTAATGAGCAGTTCTTC. Combining the CDR3 with reference TRBV5-5 and TRBJ2-1 gives the whole variable domain DAGVTQSPTHLIKTRGQQVTLRCSPISGHKSVSWYQQVLGQGPQFIFQYYEKEERGRGNFPDRFSARQFPNYSSELNVNALLLGDSALYLCASSRGQGANEQFFGPGTRLTVL.

The rearrangement uses TRBV5-5 and TRBJ2-3, with 7 positions matching TRBD1. J was trimmed by 3 bases and V by 3 bases; bases with no gene match: 10. The CDR3 consists of 16 residues. Germline values: CDR1 SGHKS, CDR2 YYEKEE (reference sequence). CDR3 residues: CASSWYRGSGTDTQYF. In nucleotides, the CDR3 is TGTGCCAGCAGCTGGTACAGGGGAAGCGGTACAGATACGCAGTATTTT.

Notes on this clone: A read error may produce the germline difference seen at one junction end. V is TRBV7-7 and J is TRBJ2-2, with TRBD2 as a possible D gene (5 bases). The CDR3 runs 12 residues. Germline lookup yields CDR1 SSHAT and CDR2 FNYEAQ (reference sequence). DNA of the CDR3: TGTGCTAGCAGCCCGGAGGCCGGGGAGCTGTTTTTT. This gives the protein CASSPEAGELFF.

The V call is TRBV5-4, the J call TRBJ1-6; 7 positions match TRBD1. The J segment lost 9 bases and the V segment lost 6 bases, leaving 9 bases of the junction unmatched. The germline V gene has CDR1 SGHNT and CDR2 YYREEE (reference sequence). The CDR3 has 14 amino acids. In nucleotides, the CDR3 is TGTGCCAGCACCCTACAGGGGCCAAGTTCACCCCTCCACTTT. This sequence encodes CASTLQGPSSPLHF.

V and J are TRBV7-8 and TRBJ2-2, with TRBD1 as a possible D gene (5 bases). The CDR3 spans 13 residues. The V end lost 5 bases, the J end lost 8 bases, and 12 bases lay between the germline ends. Germline CDR1 reads SGHVS; CDR2 reads FQNEAQ. CDR3 nucleotide sequence: TGTGCCAGCAGCCCGACAGTCCCGGGGGAGCTGTTTTTT. Translation gives CASSPTVPGELFF. Complete variable domain (other parts from reference TRBV7-8 and TRBJ2-2): GAGVSQSPRYKVAKRGQDVALRCDPISGHVSLFWYQQALGQGPEFLTYFQNEAQLDKSGLPSDRFFAERPEGSVSTLKIQRTQQEDSAVYLCASSPTVPGELFFGEGSRLTVL.

The V and J genes are TRBV5-1 and TRBJ2-7, with unresolved D. This CDR3 region has 13 residues. Germline V gene data show CDR1 as SGHRS and CDR2 as YFSETQ. Trimming cost V 1 base and J 5 bases, with 10 bases left between them. The CDR3 is CASSLPDINEQYF. The CDR3 nucleotides read TGCGCCAGCAGCTTGCCAGATATCAACGAGCAGTACTTC.